These T cell receptor beta chains were read from a single sample in a study of cytomegalovirus exposure and HLA in healthy donors. Repertoires were generated with immunoSEQ multiplex PCR, while TCRdb's copy carries only in-frame clones and drops some. This table has tens of thousands of clones, approximately 89% appearing once. The sequenced material came from PBMCs. The receptors come from a woman in her late teens or twenties in good health and CMV-seropositive. Both conserved end residues are part of each CDR3. Fields, in order: clone size, V gene, D gene, J gene, CDR3 DNA, CDR3 protein. A D gene is named only where the DNA matches it firmly. Clone size is stated in some rows and not others, as once, few, many or a class when expanded.

abundance: once; v_gene: TRBV2; d_gene: NA; j_gene: TRBJ1-1; CDR3nt: TGTGCCAGCAGTGACGGGGGGTCGGGTAGGCCTGAAGCTTTCTTT; CDR3aa: CASSDGGSGRPEAFF
abundance: few; v_gene: TRBV19; d_gene: TRBD1; j_gene: TRBJ2-3; CDR3nt: TGTGCCAGTGCCCCAGGGGGTGCAGATACGCAGTATTTT; CDR3aa: CASAPGGADTQYF
abundance: once; v_gene: TRBV10-1; d_gene: TRBD2; j_gene: TRBJ2-2; CDR3nt: TGCGCCAGCAGTGCGGGTAGCGGGGGCGGCACCGGGGAGCTGTTTTTT; CDR3aa: CASSAGSGGGTGELFF
abundance: NA; v_gene: TRBV14; d_gene: TRBD1; j_gene: TRBJ2-1; CDR3nt: TGTGCCAGCAGCCTTCGAAGGACAGGGGGCGGGTACAATGAGCAGTTCTTC; CDR3aa: CASSLRRTGGGYNEQFF
abundance: once; v_gene: TRBV19; d_gene: NA; j_gene: TRBJ2-5; CDR3nt: TGTGCCAGTAGTATAGGACAGGCTGCAGGGACCCAGTACTTC; CDR3aa: CASSIGQAAGTQYF
abundance: NA; v_gene: TRBV9; d_gene: TRBD1; j_gene: TRBJ1-1; CDR3nt: TGTGCCAGCAGCGACCGGGACAGGGGAGGAAACACTGAAGCTTTCTTT; CDR3aa: CASSDRDRGGNTEAFF
abundance: once; v_gene: TRBV5-1; d_gene: TRBD1; j_gene: TRBJ1-5; CDR3nt: TGCGCCAGCAGCCATCCGGGACAGGGATTGAATCAGCCCCAGCATTTT; CDR3aa: CASSHPGQGLNQPQHF
abundance: NA; v_gene: TRBV10-3; d_gene: NA; j_gene: TRBJ1-2; CDR3nt: TGTGCCATCAGTGAGTCGACTGGCGGCTACACCTTC; CDR3aa: CAISESTGGYTF
abundance: NA; v_gene: TRBV28; d_gene: NA; j_gene: TRBJ2-5; CDR3nt: TGTGCCAGCAGCCCGCCAGCCGGGGAGACCCAGTACTTC; CDR3aa: CASSPPAGETQYF
abundance: NA; v_gene: TRBV28; d_gene: TRBD1; j_gene: TRBJ1-1; CDR3nt: TGTGCCAGCAGTTCGGACAGGGCGGGAACTGAAGCTTTCTTT; CDR3aa: CASSSDRAGTEAFF
abundance: NA; v_gene: TRBV11-1; d_gene: TRBD2; j_gene: TRBJ2-1; CDR3nt: TGTGCCAGCAGCTTAGTTGGTAGCGGGAGGAGCTCCTACAATGAGCAGTTCTTC; CDR3aa: CASSLVGSGRSSYNEQFF
abundance: once; v_gene: TRBV6-5; d_gene: TRBD2; j_gene: TRBJ2-1; CDR3nt: TGTGCCAGCAGTAAACTAGCGGGGGCATACAATGAGCAGTTCTTC; CDR3aa: CASSKLAGAYNEQFF
abundance: NA; v_gene: TRBV6-5; d_gene: NA; j_gene: TRBJ2-3; CDR3nt: TGTGCCAGCAGTTACGGCAGGGATGCCACAGATACGCAGTATTTT; CDR3aa: CASSYGRDATDTQYF
abundance: NA; v_gene: TRBV9; d_gene: NA; j_gene: TRBJ2-4; CDR3nt: TGTGCCAGCAGCGCTCTAGGGGGCAAAAACATTCAGTACTTC; CDR3aa: CASSALGGKNIQYF
abundance: NA; v_gene: TRBV7-6; d_gene: NA; j_gene: TRBJ2-2; CDR3nt: TGTGCCAGCAGCTTAGATCCCGGGAGGAACACCGGGGAGCTGTTTTTT; CDR3aa: CASSLDPGRNTGELFF
abundance: NA; v_gene: TRBV2; d_gene: NA; j_gene: TRBJ2-1; CDR3nt: TGTGCCAGCAGTCCCCAACAGGGGGGGGCGGGTGAGCAGTTCTTC; CDR3aa: CASSPQQGGAGEQFF
abundance: NA; v_gene: TRBV15; d_gene: NA; j_gene: TRBJ1-3; CDR3nt: TGTGCCACCAGTTCCCTCAGGTTCTCTGGAAACACCATATATTTT; CDR3aa: CATSSLRFSGNTIYF
abundance: few; v_gene: TRBV15; d_gene: TRBD1; j_gene: TRBJ1-6; CDR3nt: TGTGCCACCAGCAGAGCACATGGGACAGGCTATTCACCCCTCCACTTT; CDR3aa: CATSRAHGTGYSPLHF
abundance: NA; v_gene: TRBV19; d_gene: NA; j_gene: TRBJ1-1; CDR3nt: TGTGCCAGTAGTATAGCCCTTCGTATCACCCTCACAGGGACGGGAACTGAAGCTTTCTTT; CDR3aa: CASSIALRITLTGTGTEAFF
abundance: NA; v_gene: TRBV28; d_gene: NA; j_gene: TRBJ2-1; CDR3nt: TGTGCCAGCAGTTTAGGAGGGACCTTCAATGAGCAGTTCTTC; CDR3aa: CASSLGGTFNEQFF
abundance: NA; v_gene: TRBV10-3; d_gene: NA; j_gene: TRBJ2-7; CDR3nt: TGTGCCATCAGTGAGCCGCCTGGAGGGCAGTACTTC; CDR3aa: CAISEPPGGQYF
abundance: NA; v_gene: TRBV10-1; d_gene: NA; j_gene: TRBJ1-5; CDR3nt: TGCGCCAACCTCAAACAGGTTTGGCAGCCCCAGCATTTT; CDR3aa: CANLKQVWQPQHF
abundance: NA; v_gene: TRBV5-5; d_gene: NA; j_gene: TRBJ2-7; CDR3nt: TGTGCCAGCAGCTTGCAGGGGGGTAGAAATTACGAGCAGTACTTC; CDR3aa: CASSLQGGRNYEQYF
abundance: NA; v_gene: TRBV10-3; d_gene: NA; j_gene: TRBJ2-5; CDR3nt: TGTGCCATCAGTGAACAGCCTATGGAGACCCAGTACTTC; CDR3aa: CAISEQPMETQYF
abundance: NA; v_gene: TRBV19; d_gene: NA; j_gene: TRBJ2-6; CDR3nt: TGTGCCAGTGTTTCCTTGACAGGCCGGAGCTCTGGGGCCAACGTCCTGACTTTC; CDR3aa: CASVSLTGRSSGANVLTF
abundance: once; v_gene: TRBV30; d_gene: NA; j_gene: TRBJ2-5; CDR3nt: TGTGCCTGGGGAGCTCGGGGTAAGGCGACCCAGTACTTC; CDR3aa: CAWGARGKATQYF
abundance: NA; v_gene: TRBV5-8; d_gene: TRBD1; j_gene: TRBJ1-2; CDR3nt: TGTGCCAGCAGCATCCGGGGACAGGGAAGAGGTGGCTACACCTTC; CDR3aa: CASSIRGQGRGGYTF
abundance: NA; v_gene: TRBV19; d_gene: NA; j_gene: TRBJ1-1; CDR3nt: TGTGCCAGTAGTATAGAAGCGAACACTGAAGCTTTCTTT; CDR3aa: CASSIEANTEAFF
abundance: NA; v_gene: TRBV15; d_gene: TRBD2; j_gene: TRBJ2-5; CDR3nt: TGTGCCACCAGCAGAGATTTGGGACTAGCGGGGCTTGAGACCCAGTACTTC; CDR3aa: CATSRDLGLAGLETQYF
abundance: few; v_gene: TRBV2; d_gene: NA; j_gene: TRBJ2-7; CDR3nt: TGTGCCAGCAGTGAAGGACAGGTCTCCTACGAGCAGTACTTC; CDR3aa: CASSEGQVSYEQYF
abundance: NA; v_gene: TRBV15; d_gene: NA; j_gene: TRBJ2-2; CDR3nt: TGTGCCACCAGCAGAGAACACAACACCGGGGAGCTGTTTTTT; CDR3aa: CATSREHNTGELFF
abundance: few; v_gene: TRBV9; d_gene: TRBD1; j_gene: TRBJ2-7; CDR3nt: TGTGCCAGCAGCGTCGGATCCGGGACAGTGTACGAGCAGTACTTC; CDR3aa: CASSVGSGTVYEQYF
abundance: NA; v_gene: TRBV5-4; d_gene: NA; j_gene: TRBJ2-7; CDR3nt: TGTGCCAGCAGCTCGAGCTACGAGCAGTACTTC; CDR3aa: CASSSSYEQYF
abundance: NA; v_gene: TRBV5-1; d_gene: TRBD2; j_gene: TRBJ2-7; CDR3nt: TGCGCCAGCAGAGAGGGACTAGCGGGGGTCAACGAGCAGTACTTC; CDR3aa: CASREGLAGVNEQYF
abundance: NA; v_gene: TRBV27; d_gene: NA; j_gene: TRBJ1-5; CDR3nt: TGTGCCAGCAGTTTACGCGCGCGCCAGGATAGCAATCAGCCCCAGCATTTT; CDR3aa: CASSLRARQDSNQPQHF
abundance: once; v_gene: TRBV5-1; d_gene: TRBD1; j_gene: TRBJ1-4; CDR3nt: TGCGCCAGCAGCCCCCAGGGGGATGCTGCTAATGAAAAACTGTTTTTT; CDR3aa: CASSPQGDAANEKLFF
abundance: NA; v_gene: TRBV5-1; d_gene: TRBD1; j_gene: TRBJ1-2; CDR3nt: TGCGCCAGCAGCTTAAAGACAGGGGCTAACTATGGCTACACCTTC; CDR3aa: CASSLKTGANYGYTF
abundance: NA; v_gene: TRBV27; d_gene: NA; j_gene: TRBJ2-3; CDR3nt: TGTGCCAGCAGTTTAATGGCGGCAGATACGCAGTATTTT; CDR3aa: CASSLMAADTQYF
abundance: NA; v_gene: TRBV28; d_gene: TRBD1; j_gene: TRBJ1-4; CDR3nt: TGTGCCAGTGAAACAGGGGGCCCTTCTAATGAAAAACTGTTTTTT; CDR3aa: CASETGGPSNEKLFF
abundance: NA; v_gene: TRBV18; d_gene: NA; j_gene: TRBJ1-1; CDR3nt: TGTGCCAGCTCAGGGACACAGAACACTGAAGCTTTCTTT; CDR3aa: CASSGTQNTEAFF
abundance: NA; v_gene: TRBV7-2; d_gene: TRBD2; j_gene: TRBJ2-7; CDR3nt: TGTGCCAGCAGCCCCCTGGGGACTAGCGGGGGGGCCTTCTCCTACGAGCAGTACTTC; CDR3aa: CASSPLGTSGGAFSYEQYF
abundance: NA; v_gene: TRBV6-1; d_gene: NA; j_gene: TRBJ1-5; CDR3nt: TGTGCCAGCAGTGAATTTTTGGGCAGGGTTGGACAGCCCCAGCATTTT; CDR3aa: CASSEFLGRVGQPQHF
abundance: NA; v_gene: TRBV5-1; d_gene: TRBD2; j_gene: TRBJ2-2; CDR3nt: TGCGCCAGCAGCTTGTACGGGGGGTCGAACACCGGGGAGCTGTTTTTT; CDR3aa: CASSLYGGSNTGELFF
abundance: once; v_gene: TRBV5-1; d_gene: NA; j_gene: TRBJ2-6; CDR3nt: TGCGCCAGCAGCTTTGCTCTAGGCTCCCCTGGGGCCAACGTCCTGACTTTC; CDR3aa: CASSFALGSPGANVLTF
abundance: once; v_gene: TRBV6-6; d_gene: TRBD1; j_gene: TRBJ1-1; CDR3nt: TGTGCCAGCAGTTGGACAGGTCTGAACACTGAAGCTTTCTTT; CDR3aa: CASSWTGLNTEAFF
abundance: NA; v_gene: TRBV7-2; d_gene: NA; j_gene: TRBJ2-3; CDR3nt: TGTGCCAGCAGCTTAGGAGCCAACACAGATACGCAGTATTTT; CDR3aa: CASSLGANTDTQYF
abundance: NA; v_gene: TRBV4-1; d_gene: TRBD1; j_gene: TRBJ1-2; CDR3nt: TGCGCCAGCAGCCTAGACAGGGACTATGGCTACACCTTC; CDR3aa: CASSLDRDYGYTF